This T cell receptor beta chain was captured by sequencing in a study of blood T cell repertoires in COVID-19. Study background: Samples came from the United States, Italy and Spain, spanning acute and convalescent COVID-19. Sources were T cells, B-cell-depleted T cells, or PBMCs; the material itself was cDNA or gDNA.

Germline CDR1 reads SGHRS; CDR2 reads YFSETQ. V was cut by 2 bases and J by 5 bases, with 6 bases left in between. The CDR3 consists of 12 residues. In this sample, this clone turned up a few times. The same CDR3 can be traced to other DNA sequences in this sample. Per the original methods: Estimates of nucleated cell counts were drawn from the amplification of reference gene primers. This table comes from immunoSEQ multiplex PCR, and its TCRdb copy is limited to in-frame clones, with some not included. V and J calls and clone size come straight from that table; D and trimming were deduced from the DNA. The data hold about 200,000 clones, with approximately 87% observed a single time.

The chain links TRBV5-1 to TRBJ2-3; D is ambiguous. The sequence was obtained from a woman aged 65 to 85 with acute or convalescent COVID-19. Sequencing input: peripheral blood. The CDR3 region has the DNA TGCGCCAGCAGCTTATTCGGAGATACGCAGTATTTT. Protein product: CASSLFGDTQYF. Filled out from reference TRBV5-1 and TRBJ2-3, the complete variable domain reads KAGVTQTPRYLIKTRGQQVTLSCSPISGHRSVSWYQQTPGQGLQFLFEYFSETQRNKGNFPGRFSGRQFSNSRSEMNVSTLELGDSALYLCASSLFGDTQYFGPGTRLTVL.